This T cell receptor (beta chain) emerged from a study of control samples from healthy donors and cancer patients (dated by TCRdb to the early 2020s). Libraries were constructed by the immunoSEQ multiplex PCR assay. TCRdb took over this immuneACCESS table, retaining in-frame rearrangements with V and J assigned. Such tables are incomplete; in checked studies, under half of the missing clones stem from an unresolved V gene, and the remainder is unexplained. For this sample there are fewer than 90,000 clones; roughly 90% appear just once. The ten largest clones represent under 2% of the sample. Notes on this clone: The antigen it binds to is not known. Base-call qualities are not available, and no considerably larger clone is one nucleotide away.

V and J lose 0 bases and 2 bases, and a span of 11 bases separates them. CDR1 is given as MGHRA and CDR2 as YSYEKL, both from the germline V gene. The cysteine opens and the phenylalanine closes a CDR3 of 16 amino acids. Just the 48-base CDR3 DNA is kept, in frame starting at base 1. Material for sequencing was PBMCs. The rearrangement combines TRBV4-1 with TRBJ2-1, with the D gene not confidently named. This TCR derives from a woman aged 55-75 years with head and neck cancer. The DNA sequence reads TGCGCCAGCAGCCAAGAAGGATGGCAGACCTACAATGAGCAGTTCTTC. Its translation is CASSQEGWQTYNEQFF.